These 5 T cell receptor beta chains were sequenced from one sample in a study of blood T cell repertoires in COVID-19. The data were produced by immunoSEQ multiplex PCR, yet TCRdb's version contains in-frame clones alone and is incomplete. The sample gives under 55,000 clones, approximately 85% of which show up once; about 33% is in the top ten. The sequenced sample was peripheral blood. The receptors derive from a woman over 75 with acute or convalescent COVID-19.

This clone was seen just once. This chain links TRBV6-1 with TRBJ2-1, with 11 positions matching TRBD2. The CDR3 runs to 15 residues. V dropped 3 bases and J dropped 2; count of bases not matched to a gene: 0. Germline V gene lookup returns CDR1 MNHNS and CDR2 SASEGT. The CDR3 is CASSEGLAAYNEQFF. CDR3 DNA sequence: TGTGCCAGCAGTGAGGGACTAGCGGCCTACAATGAGCAGTTCTTC.

CDR3 region: CASSPSPGQGLDNEQFF. The CDR3 DNA sequence: TGTGCCAGCAGCCCGTCCCCGGGACAGGGCTTGGACAATGAGCAGTTCTTC. The V call is TRBV3-1 (or the pseudogene TRBV3-2), the J call TRBJ2-1, with 9 positions matching TRBD1. The CDR3 spans 17 residues. CDR1 is LGHDT, CDR2 YNNKEL, per germline (reference sequence). The trim removed 4 bases at V and 5 bases at J, leaving 12 bases unmatched.

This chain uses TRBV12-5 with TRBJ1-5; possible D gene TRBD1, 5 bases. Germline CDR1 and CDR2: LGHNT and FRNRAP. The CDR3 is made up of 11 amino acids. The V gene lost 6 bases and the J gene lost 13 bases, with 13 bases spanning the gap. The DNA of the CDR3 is TGTGCTAGTGGCCACCCACAGGCACAGCATTTT. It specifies CASGHPQAQHF.

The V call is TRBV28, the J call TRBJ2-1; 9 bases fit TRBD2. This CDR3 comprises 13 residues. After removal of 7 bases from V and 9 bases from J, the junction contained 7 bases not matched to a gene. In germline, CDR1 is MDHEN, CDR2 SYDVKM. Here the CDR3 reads CASNLSGRREQFF. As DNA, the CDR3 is TGTGCCAGCAACCTGAGCGGGAGGCGTGAGCAGTTCTTC.

The CDR3 is CASGHWNTEAFF. In nucleotides, the CDR3 is TGTGCCTCGGGACATTGGAACACTGAAGCTTTCTTT. The rearrangement links TRBV30 to TRBJ1-1, with D possibly matching TRBD1 (6 bases). Germline V gene sequence: CDR1 GTSNPN, CDR2 SVGIG (reference sequence). Trimming took 7 bases from V and 1 from J, leaving 10 bases between them. The CDR3 has 12 residues.